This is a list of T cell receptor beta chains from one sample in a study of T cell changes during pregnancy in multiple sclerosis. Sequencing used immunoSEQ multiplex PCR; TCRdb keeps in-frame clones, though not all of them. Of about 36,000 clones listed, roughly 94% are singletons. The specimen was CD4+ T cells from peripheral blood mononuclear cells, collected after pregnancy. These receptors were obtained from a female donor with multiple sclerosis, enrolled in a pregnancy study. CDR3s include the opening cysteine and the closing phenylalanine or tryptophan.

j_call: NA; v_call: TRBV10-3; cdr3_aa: CASTRGQGAHEQYF
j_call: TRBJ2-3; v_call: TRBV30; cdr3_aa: CAWSVGTSGFRGQYF
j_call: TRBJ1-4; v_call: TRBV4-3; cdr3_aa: CASSQDGLRDSLNEKLFF
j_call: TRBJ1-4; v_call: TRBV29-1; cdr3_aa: CSVKRTNEKLFF
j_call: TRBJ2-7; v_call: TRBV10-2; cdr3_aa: CASSVRQGYEQYF
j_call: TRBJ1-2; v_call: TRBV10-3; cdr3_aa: CAISESAGIYGYTF
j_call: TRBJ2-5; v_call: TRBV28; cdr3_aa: CASRASGTGLIETQYF
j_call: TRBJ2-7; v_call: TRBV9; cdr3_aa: CASSVATGGVYEQYF
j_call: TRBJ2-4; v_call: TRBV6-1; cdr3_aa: CASSDRTLNIQYF
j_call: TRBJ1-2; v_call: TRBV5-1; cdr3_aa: CASSSGQPVYGYTF
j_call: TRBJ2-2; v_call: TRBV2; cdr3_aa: CASNGQGRNTGELFF
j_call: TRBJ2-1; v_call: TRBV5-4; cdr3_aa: CASSLVGAGVDNEQFF
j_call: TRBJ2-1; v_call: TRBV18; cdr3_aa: CASSPPGTSGVNEQFF
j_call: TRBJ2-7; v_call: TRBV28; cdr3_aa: CASSTRGRSYEQYF
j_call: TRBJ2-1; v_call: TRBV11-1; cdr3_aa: CASTLGHGLAGGGGNEQFF
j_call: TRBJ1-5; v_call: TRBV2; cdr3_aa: CASRDRGQPQHF
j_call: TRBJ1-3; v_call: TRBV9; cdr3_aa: CASSVEGRLFSGNTIYF
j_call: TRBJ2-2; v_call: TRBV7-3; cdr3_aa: CASSPGYRTGELFF
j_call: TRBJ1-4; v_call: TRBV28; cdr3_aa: CSRGPNEKLFF
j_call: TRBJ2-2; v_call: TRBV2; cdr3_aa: CASSEIDRTLVAAGELFF
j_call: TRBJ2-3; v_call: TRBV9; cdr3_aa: CASSVAPSGGGTDTQYF
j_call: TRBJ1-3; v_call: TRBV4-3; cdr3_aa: CASSQQGGNTIYF